Shown below are 9 T cell receptor beta chains from a single sample sequenced in a study of cytomegalovirus exposure and HLA in healthy donors (TCRdb year 2017). The protocol used for the library was the immunoSEQ multiplex PCR assay. A mixture of 60 forward primers for TCR Vbeta segments and 13 reverse primers for TCR Jbeta segments was used in the multiplex PCR. In TCRdb, the immuneACCESS table is reduced to in-frame sequences with V and J assigned. These tables do not hold every clone; where another copy was compared, an unresolved V gene accounts for under half, and the others remain unexplained. In this sample's table one finds 45,000 or so clones. About a sixth of the sample goes to the ten largest clones. Sequencing was done on a sample of PBMCs. The source of these receptors is a male donor in good health and CMV-seronegative.

Details on this clone: The junction differs from germline at one of its ends, possibly a read error. The chain combines TRBV7-7 with TRBJ2-2, with D perhaps TRBD1 (6 bases). The CDR3 length is 15 residues. The germline V gene has CDR1 SSHAT and CDR2 FNYEAQ (reference sequence). The CDR3 sequence is CASSLDRSRSGELFF. Here the CDR3 DNA reads TGTGCTAGCAGCTTGGACAGATCGAGGTCCGGGGAGCTGTTTTTT.

This CDR3 is CAGRDRGNGELFF. The CDR3 DNA reads TGTGCTGGCCGGGACAGGGGAAACGGGGAGCTGTTTTTT. This chain connects TRBV7-7 to TRBJ2-2; TRBD1 matches at 10 bases. Germline values: CDR1 SSHAT, CDR2 FNYEAQ (reference sequence). The CDR3 sequence is 13 residues long.

The V gene is TRBV11-2, the J gene TRBJ1-3; 10 bases agree with TRBD1. The V segment lost 5 bases and the J segment 5 bases; nucleotides outside the gene matches: 9. The germline gives CDR1 SGHAT, CDR2 FQNNGV. The CDR3 contains 16 residues. The CDR3 DNA sequence: TGTGCCAGCAGCGCCCCGGGACAGGGGCCGAGAAACACCATATATTTT. It specifies CASSAPGQGPRNTIYF.

This chain links TRBV18 with TRBJ1-5; tentative D call: TRBD1 (6 bases). The CDR3 is made up of 15 amino acids. CDR1 and CDR2 from the germline V gene are KGHSH and LQKENI. V was cut by 0 bases and J by 4 bases, with 10 bases left in between. In DNA form, the CDR3 reads TGTGCCAGCTCACCACCGGGGCAGGGGAATCAGCCCCAGCATTTT. Encoded protein: CASSPPGQGNQPQHF. The full variable domain, with the rest looked up from reference TRBV18 and TRBJ1-5, is NAGVMQNPRHLVRRRGQEARLRCSPMKGHSHVYWYRQLPEEGLKFMVYLQKENIIDESGMPKERFSAEFPKEGPSILRIQQVVRGDSAAYFCASSPPGQGNQPQHFGDGTRLSIL.

This chain joins TRBV7-8 and TRBJ2-7, with D tentatively TRBD2 (6 bases). Trimming left V 6 bases short and J 6 bases short, with 12 bases between. The CDR3 covers 12 residues. Per the germline V gene, CDR1 is SGHVS and CDR2 is FQNEAQ. CDR3 nucleotides: TGTGCCAGCAGTTGGGACTCCCTCGAGCAGTACTTC. This sequence encodes CASSWDSLEQYF. Full variable domain (rest looked up from reference TRBV7-8 and TRBJ2-7): GAGVSQSPRYKVAKRGQDVALRCDPISGHVSLFWYQQALGQGPEFLTYFQNEAQLDKSGLPSDRFFAERPEGSVSTLKIQRTQQEDSAVYLCASSWDSLEQYFGPGTRLTVT.

This sequence joins TRBV29-1 and TRBJ1-1; D remains ambiguous. CDR1 and CDR2 (germline): SQVTM, ANQGSEA. The CDR3 sequence is 15 residues long. The V end was cut by 5 bases, the J end by 6 bases, with 22 bases between. The CDR3 region is CSVLSFSGRSAEAFF. The CDR3 bases are TGCAGCGTTCTCTCTTTTAGCGGGAGGTCTGCTGAAGCTTTCTTT.

The chain is built from TRBV4-3 and TRBJ2-3; D may be TRBD1 (6 bases). With 5 bases removed from V and 2 bases from J, the gap between germline ends came to 17 bases. The CDR3 length is 16 residues. Germline CDR1 and CDR2: LGHNA and YSLEER. CDR3 coding DNA: TGCGCCAGCAGCGCCCGTCCAGGGGCGCCCACAGATACGCAGTATTTT. Protein: CASSARPGAPTDTQYF.

The chain is built from TRBV5-1 and TRBJ2-5; 7 bases line up with TRBD1. This CDR3 is 14 amino acids long. Germline CDR1 is SGHRS and CDR2 is YFSETQ. V lost 2 bases to trimming and J lost 3 bases; unmatched junction nucleotides: 4. CDR3 nucleotide sequence: TGCGCCAGCAGCTTAGCCGGGACAGAAGAGACCCAGTACTTC. This gives the protein CASSLAGTEETQYF. Drawing the rest from reference TRBV5-1 and TRBJ2-5, the complete variable domain is KAGVTQTPRYLIKTRGQQVTLSCSPISGHRSVSWYQQTPGQGLQFLFEYFSETQRNKGNFPGRFSGRQFSNSRSEMNVSTLELGDSALYLCASSLAGTEETQYFGPGTRLLVL.

This chain uses TRBV5-6 with TRBJ1-1; possible D gene TRBD1, 6 bases. The length of the CDR3 is 14 residues. The V gene's germline CDR1 is SGHDT and CDR2 YYEEEE. The V gene lost 0 bases and the J gene lost 11 bases, with 17 bases spanning the gap. In DNA form, the CDR3 reads TGTGCCAGCAGCTTGGACAGGGTCCCGCTTCGGGCTTTCTTT. Translating it yields CASSLDRVPLRAFF.